This passage covers 10 T cell receptor beta chains from one sample sequenced in a study of OX40 agonist ivuxolimab in advanced cancers. Produced via immunoSEQ multiplex PCR; TCRdb's table is partial and in-frame only. The sample yields 40,000 to 50,000 clones, around 87% seen once. The source was CD4+ or CD8+ T cells sorted from blood, collected in a trial of the OX40 agonist ivuxolimab. The receptors come from an adult with an advanced solid tumor such as melanoma, head and neck, liver or kidney cancer.

The rearrangement joins TRBV5-1 to TRBJ1-3; TRBD1 is a possible D gene (6 bases). This CDR3 has 16 amino acids. Germline CDR1 SGHRS, CDR2 YFSETQ. The V and J ends lost 0 bases and 0 bases respectively, with 10 bases between them. The CDR3 sequence is CASSLAGRGSGNTIYF. CDR3 bases: TGCGCCAGCAGCTTGGCCGGCAGGGGCTCTGGAAACACCATATATTTT.

V gene TRBV6-5 combines with J gene TRBJ2-3, with 9 bases that match TRBD2. Germline V lookup: CDR1 MNHEY, CDR2 SVGAGI. This CDR3 is built from 13 residues. V was clipped by 8 bases and J by 4 bases; unmatched bases: 4. The CDR3 nucleotides are TGTGCCAGCCGGACTAGCGCTTCAGATACGCAGTATTTT. It encodes CASRTSASDTQYF.

This rearrangement joins TRBV6-1 to TRBJ2-5; D is unclear. In germline, CDR1 is MNHNS, CDR2 SASEGT. The germline V and J ends were trimmed by 1 base and 5 bases, with 2 bases remaining between them. The CDR3 is made up of 11 amino acids. The CDR3 DNA reads as TGTGCCAGCAGTGAAGGTGAGACCCAGTACTTC. It yields the protein CASSEGETQYF.

This clone was seen just once. V usage is TRBV5-1 and J usage is TRBJ1-4; possibly TRBD1 for D (5 bases). This CDR3 is 15 amino acids long. Germline-derived CDR1 and CDR2 are SGHRS and YFSETQ. V lost 3 bases and J lost 8, with 17 bases in between. CDR3 protein: CASSSGTALLEKLFF. CDR3 nucleotide sequence: TGCGCCAGCAGCTCAGGGACTGCGCTTTTGGAAAAACTGTTTTTT.

This chain links TRBV2 with TRBJ1-3; D gene ambiguous. Germline V CDR1 and CDR2: SNHLY, FYNNEI. The V gene lost 2 bases and the J gene lost 0 bases, with 5 bases spanning the gap. CDR3 length equals 14 residues. CDR3 sequence (DNA): TGTGCCAGCAGTGAACGGAACTCTGGAAACACCATATATTTT. This codes for CASSERNSGNTIYF.

The chain couples TRBV4-2 to TRBJ2-2; 11 bases map to TRBD1. With 3 bases clipped from V and 0 bases from J, the junction kept 0 bases outside the gene matches. The CDR3 is made up of 16 amino acids. Germline values: CDR1 LGHNA, CDR2 YNFKEQ. CDR3 DNA: TGTGCCAGCAGCCAGGGACAGGGGGCGAACACCGGGGAGCTGTTTTTT. The encoded protein is CASSQGQGANTGELFF.

The gene calls are TRBV16 and TRBJ2-3; TRBD2 matches 11 bases. Germline lookup yields CDR1 KGHSY and CDR2 FQNENV. The CDR3 loop spans 16 amino acids. Trimming removed 4 bases from V and 1 base from J; junction bases left unmatched: 4. Here the CDR3 reads CASSRATSGGTDTQYF. The CDR3 nucleotides read TGTGCCAGCAGCCGCGCGACTAGCGGGGGCACAGATACGCAGTATTTT. Full variable domain (outside the CDR3, taken from reference TRBV16 and TRBJ2-3): GEEVAQTPKHLVRGEGQKAKLYCAPIKGHSYVFWYQQVLKNEFKFLISFQNENVFDETGMPKERFSAKCLPNSPCSLEIQATKLEDSAVYFCASSRATSGGTDTQYFGPGTRLTVL.

This chain joins TRBV4-1 and TRBJ2-3, with unresolved D. CDR3 length equals 11 residues. The V gene lost 5 bases and the J gene lost 11 bases, with 11 bases spanning the gap. The germline CDR1 and CDR2 sequences are MGHRA and YSYEKL. CDR3 nucleotides: TGCGCCAGCAGCTTTAATGATGGGCAGTATTTT. It codes for CASSFNDGQYF.

Only a few counts were recorded for this clone. The chain recombines TRBV7-2 with TRBJ2-3, with 7 bases fitting TRBD2. Germline trimming cut 0 bases from V and 2 bases from J; bases unmatched to any gene: 8. Germline CDR1 is SGHTA and CDR2 is FQGNSA. This CDR3 is 17 amino acids long. The CDR3 bases are TGTGCCAGCAGCTTAGCGCGGGGCGGGGGACTCACAGATACGCAGTATTTT. As protein: CASSLARGGGLTDTQYF.

This sequence joins TRBV10-3 and TRBJ2-7; 9 bases agree with TRBD1. J lost 0 bases, V lost 8 bases, and 8 bases had no gene match. The CDR3 runs to 15 residues. The germline gives CDR1 ENHRY, CDR2 SYGVKD. CDR3: CAILGETGGSYEQYF. CDR3 DNA sequence: TGTGCCATCCTTGGGGAGACAGGGGGCTCCTACGAGCAGTACTTC.